This T cell receptor (beta chain) was observed in a study of blood T cells in healthy people across ages. For the second PCR, which ran for about 7 to 11 cycles, a sample-barcoded 5' primer and a J-beta primer mix were used. TCRdb redid the calling of the 5' RACE reads with MiXCR, one entry per CDR3 protein. Of roughly 730,000 distinct CDR3 sequences in the sample, approximately 53% were seen once. Germline-derived CDR1 and CDR2 are SEHNR and FQNEAQ (reference sequence). Trimming removed 5 bases from V and 5 bases from J; junction bases left unmatched: 6. The CDR3 spans 14 residues. The individuals who served as donors were healthy Caucasians living in Russia, aged about 6 to 90.

This TCR came from a man aged 35 to 55 in good health. V usage is TRBV7-9 and J usage is TRBJ1-5; 7 nucleotides line up with TRBD1. The sequencing sample was made of blood. CDR3 DNA: TGTGCCAGCAGCCCCTCAACAGGGGATCAGCCCCAGCATTTT. Residues: CASSPSTGDQPQHF.